The subject of this entry is one TCR beta chain. This record belongs to a study of PD-L1 blockade in urothelial cancer. Study-level information: Blood analysis took place 3 weeks (second dose) and 6 weeks after treatment start.

What went into each PCR as a spike was synthetic TCR analog templates. Profiled with immunoSEQ multiplex PCR; TCRdb holds only in-frame clones, not every one. This table holds around 63,000 clones, about 81% found once. The time point is: pretreatment peripheral blood. Unmatched junction bases numbered 8, after V lost 3 bases and J lost 6 bases. This CDR3 contains 14 residues. Germline CDR1 is GTSNPN and CDR2 is SVGIG (reference sequence). The sequence came from a man in his sixties or seventies with urothelial cancer. The chain is built from TRBV30 and TRBJ2-1; 7 bases are a match to TRBD1. The specimen was PBMCs, collected around atezolizumab (anti-PD-L1) treatment. CDR3 sequence reads: CAWRGDSLFNEQFF. DNA of the CDR3: TGTGCCTGGAGGGGGGACAGTCTATTCAATGAGCAGTTCTTC.